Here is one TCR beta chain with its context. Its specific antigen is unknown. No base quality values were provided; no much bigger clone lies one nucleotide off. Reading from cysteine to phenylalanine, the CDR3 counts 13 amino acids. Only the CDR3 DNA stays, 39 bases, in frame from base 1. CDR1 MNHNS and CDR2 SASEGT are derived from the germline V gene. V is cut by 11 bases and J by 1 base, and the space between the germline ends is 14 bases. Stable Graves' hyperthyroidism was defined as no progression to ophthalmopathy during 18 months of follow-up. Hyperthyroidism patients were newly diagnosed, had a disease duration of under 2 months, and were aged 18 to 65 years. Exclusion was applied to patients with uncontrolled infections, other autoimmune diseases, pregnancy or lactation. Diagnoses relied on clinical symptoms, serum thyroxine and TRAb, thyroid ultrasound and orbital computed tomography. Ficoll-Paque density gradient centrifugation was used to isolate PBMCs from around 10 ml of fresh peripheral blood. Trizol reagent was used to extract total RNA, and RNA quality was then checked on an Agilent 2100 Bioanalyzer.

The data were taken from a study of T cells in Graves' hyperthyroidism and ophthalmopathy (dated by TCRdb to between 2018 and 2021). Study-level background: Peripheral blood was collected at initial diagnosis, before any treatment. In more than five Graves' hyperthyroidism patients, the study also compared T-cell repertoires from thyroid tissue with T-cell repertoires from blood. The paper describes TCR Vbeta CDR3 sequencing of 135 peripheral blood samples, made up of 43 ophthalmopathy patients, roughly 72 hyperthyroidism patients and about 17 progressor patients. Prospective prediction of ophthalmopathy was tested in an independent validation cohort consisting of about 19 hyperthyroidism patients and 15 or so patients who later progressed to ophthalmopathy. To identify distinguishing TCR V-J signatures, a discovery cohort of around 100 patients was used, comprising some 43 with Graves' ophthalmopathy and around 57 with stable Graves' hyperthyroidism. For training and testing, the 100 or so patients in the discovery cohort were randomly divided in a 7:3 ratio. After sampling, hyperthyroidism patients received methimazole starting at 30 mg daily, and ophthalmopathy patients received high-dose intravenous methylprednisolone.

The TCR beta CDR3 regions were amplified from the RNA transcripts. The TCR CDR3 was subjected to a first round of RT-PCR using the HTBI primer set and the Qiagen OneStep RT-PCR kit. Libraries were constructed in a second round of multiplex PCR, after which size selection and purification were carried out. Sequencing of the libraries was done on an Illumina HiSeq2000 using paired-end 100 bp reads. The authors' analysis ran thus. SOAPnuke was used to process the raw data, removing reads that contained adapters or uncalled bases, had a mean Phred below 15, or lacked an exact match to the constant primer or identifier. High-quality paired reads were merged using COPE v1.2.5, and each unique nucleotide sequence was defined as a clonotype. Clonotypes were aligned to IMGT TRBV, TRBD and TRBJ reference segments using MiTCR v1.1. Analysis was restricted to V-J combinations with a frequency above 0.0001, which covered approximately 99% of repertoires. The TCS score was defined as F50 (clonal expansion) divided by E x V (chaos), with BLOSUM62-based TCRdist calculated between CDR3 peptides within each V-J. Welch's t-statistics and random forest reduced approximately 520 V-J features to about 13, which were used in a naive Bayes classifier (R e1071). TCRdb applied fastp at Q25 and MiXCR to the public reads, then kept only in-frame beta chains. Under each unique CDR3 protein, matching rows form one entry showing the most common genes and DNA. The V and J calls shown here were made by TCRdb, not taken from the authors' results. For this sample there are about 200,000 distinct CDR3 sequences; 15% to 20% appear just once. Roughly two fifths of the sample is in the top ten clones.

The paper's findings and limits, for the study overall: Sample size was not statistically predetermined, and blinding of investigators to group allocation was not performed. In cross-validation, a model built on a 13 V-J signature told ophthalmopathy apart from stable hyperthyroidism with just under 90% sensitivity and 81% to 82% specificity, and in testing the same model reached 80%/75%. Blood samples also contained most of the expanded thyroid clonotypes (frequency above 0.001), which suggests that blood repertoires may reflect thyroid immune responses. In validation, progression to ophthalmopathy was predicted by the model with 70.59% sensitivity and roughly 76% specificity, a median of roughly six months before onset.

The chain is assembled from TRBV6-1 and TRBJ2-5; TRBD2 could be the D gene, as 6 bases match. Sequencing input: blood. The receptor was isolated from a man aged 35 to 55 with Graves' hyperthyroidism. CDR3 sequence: CAAQGRIQETQYF. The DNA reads TGTGCCGCCCAAGGGAGGATCCAAGAGACCCAGTACTTC.